This section outlines one TCR beta chain sequence together with its context. Antigen specificity is unknown. These data come from a study of cytomegalovirus exposure and HLA in healthy donors. PCR employed 60 Vbeta and 13 Jbeta primers. As processed by the authors: There were about 80 million unique TCR beta chains by a later count, and approximately 10 million of them were shared. The protocol was immunoSEQ multiplex PCR, while the TCRdb copy is restricted to in-frame clones and leaves out a portion. Clone size and V and J calls were adopted from that table, with D and trimming inferred from the DNA. The sample carries under 150,000 clones, less than 80% recorded once. Study-level results: CMV antigen specificity of three CMV-associated chains was confirmed in vitro. A link between a missense DCLRE1C variant and TCR beta V- and J-gene trimming emerged from a later analysis.

The CDR3 runs 12 residues. The germline CDR1 and CDR2 sequences are LNHNV and YYDKDF (reference sequence). The germline V and J ends were trimmed by 0 bases and 13 bases, with 12 bases remaining between them. The clonotype comes from a woman in her 50s in good health and CMV-seropositive. The sequencing input was PBMCs. The chain carries TRBV15 and TRBJ2-5; D possibly corresponds to TRBD1 (6 bases). The CDR3 DNA follows: TGTGCCACCAGCAGAGATTGGACAGCCAGGTACTTC. This codes for CATSRDWTARYF.